The 7 T cell receptor beta chains in this list originate from one sample, sequenced in a study of cytomegalovirus exposure and HLA in healthy donors (dated by TCRdb to the late 2010s). Library construction relied on the immunoSEQ multiplex PCR assay. For the multiplex PCR, a mixture combining 60 forward primers for TCR Vbeta segments and 13 reverse primers for TCR Jbeta segments was used. The immuneACCESS repertoire file appears here via TCRdb, limited to in-frame rearrangements. These files lack a portion of the clones; in checked studies, under half of the deficit traces to unresolved V genes, and the cause of the others is not known. The table for this sample lists about 110,000 clones; roughly 80% of them were counted only once. The ten largest clones take up 6.5% to 7% of the sample. The material sequenced was PBMCs. The receptor source for this set is a young man in good health and CMV-seropositive.

The chain employs TRBV30 and TRBJ2-3, with D maybe TRBD2 (5 bases). Trimming stripped 2 bases from V and 3 bases from J, with 18 bases between. The CDR3 contains 16 residues. CDR1 is GTSNPN and CDR2 is SVGIG in the germline V gene (reference sequence). The chain's CDR3 is CAWSLGSGLTTDTQYF. Here the CDR3 DNA reads TGTGCCTGGAGTCTAGGGAGCGGACTTACTACAGATACGCAGTATTTT.

The chain joins TRBV5-4 to TRBJ2-1; TRBD2 is a possible D gene (7 bases). The germline V and J ends were trimmed by 4 bases and 0 bases, with 17 bases remaining between them. This CDR3 region has 17 residues. CDR1 is SGHNT and CDR2 is YYREEE in the germline V gene (reference sequence). The CDR3: CASSPSRGAYSYNEQFF. The CDR3, as DNA: TGTGCCAGCAGCCCCTCTCGGGGGGCCTACTCCTACAATGAGCAGTTCTTC.

This rearrangement joins TRBV11-2 to TRBJ2-1, with D perhaps TRBD2 (5 bases). CDR3 length: 14 residues. Between the trimmed V and J ends, which lost 6 bases and 4 bases, there was a span of 13 bases. CDR1 SGHAT and CDR2 FQNNGV come from the germline V gene. Here the CDR3 DNA reads TGTGCCAGCAGTCCCCGCGACTATTACAATGAGCAGTTCTTC. It is translated as CASSPRDYYNEQFF.

V gene TRBV4-1 combines with J gene TRBJ2-2; 11 nucleotides match TRBD2. This CDR3 contains 18 residues. With 0 bases clipped from V and 4 bases from J, the junction kept 7 bases outside the gene matches. Germline V gene sequence: CDR1 MGHRA, CDR2 YSYEKL. The CDR3: CASSQEGLAGGITGELFF. The DNA for the CDR3 is TGCGCCAGCAGCCAAGAAGGTCTAGCGGGGGGAATCACCGGGGAGCTGTTTTTT.

The V gene is TRBV7-8, the J gene TRBJ2-1; D perhaps matches TRBD1 (6 bases). V lost 5 bases to trimming and J lost 4 bases, with 12 bases between them. Germline CDR1 reads SGHVS; CDR2 reads FQNEAQ. The CDR3 is 14 residues long. This CDR3 reads CASSPGTYYNEQFF. CDR3 DNA: TGTGCCAGCAGCCCCGGGACATATTACAATGAGCAGTTCTTC.

This rearrangement joins TRBV29-1 to TRBJ1-1, with TRBD1 matching 9 bases. Per the germline V gene, CDR1 is SQVTM and CDR2 is ANQGSEA. The CDR3 has 16 residues. After removal of 4 bases from V and 0 bases from J, the junction contained 9 bases not matched to a gene. In nucleotides, the CDR3 is TGCAGCGTTGGGGGGTGGGACAGGGCTCTGAACACTGAAGCTTTCTTT. This encodes CSVGGWDRALNTEAFF.

This clone was seen more than once but under ten times. The chain carries TRBV25-1 and TRBJ1-3; 7 positions agree with TRBD1. The V and J ends lost 3 bases and 2 bases, in that order; junction bases with no gene match: 1. Germline V gene data show CDR1 as MGHDK and CDR2 as SYGVNS. This CDR3 comprises 14 residues. CDR3: CASSDDRAGNTIYF. CDR3 coding DNA: TGTGCCAGCAGTGATGACAGGGCTGGAAACACCATATATTTT. The full variable domain, in which reference TRBV25-1 and TRBJ1-3 provide the parts outside the CDR3, is EADIYQTPRYLVIGTGKKITLECSQTMGHDKMYWYQQDPGMELHLIHYSYGVNSTEKGDLSSESTVSRIRTEHFPLTLESARPSHTSQYLCASSDDRAGNTIYFGEGSWLTVV.